This TCR beta chain is from a study of read filtering for tumor transcriptome and immune sequencing. For the study at large: Transcriptome libraries were built from DNase-treated RNA. Per sample, TCR-region reads ranged about 3.5 to 11 million by IR-seq, roughly 80 to 1273 by RNA-seq. Study results and limitations: Roughly four fifths of IR-seq clonotypes had one read, totaling 3% to 4.5% of reads; RNA-seq: 74.6% and 44.6%. The sorted CD138-negative fraction was a mixed bone marrow immune population, not purified T cells.

This clonotype was counted at least ten times. Its target is unknown. With 3 bases removed from V and 7 bases from J, the gap between germline ends came to 13 bases. Germline CDR1 and CDR2: MDHEN and SYDVKM. CDR3 length: 14 amino acids. The library was built from about 370 ng RNA with molecular barcoded adaptors for alpha/delta and beta/gamma chains. TCRdb called the reads again in MiXCR, with one record for every CDR3 protein. The table has around 65,000 distinct CDR3 sequences, 15% to 20% seen once; the top ten hold roughly a tenth. This chain joins TRBV28 and TRBJ1-5; D perhaps matches TRBD1 (6 bases). Sequencing was done on a sample of a population of CD138-negative cells sorted from bone marrow. The TCR sequence derives from a donor older than 35 with multiple myeloma. Here the CDR3 DNA reads TGTGCCAGCAGTTTGGGACACCCAAAACAGCCCCAGCATTTT. It codes for CASSLGHPKQPQHF. The full variable domain, completed using reference TRBV28 and TRBJ1-5, is DVKVTQSSRYLVKRTGEKVFLECVQDMDHENMFWYRQDPGLGLRLIYFSYDVKMKEKGDIPEGYSVSREKKERFSLILESASTNQTSMYLCASSLGHPKQPQHFGDGTRLSIL.